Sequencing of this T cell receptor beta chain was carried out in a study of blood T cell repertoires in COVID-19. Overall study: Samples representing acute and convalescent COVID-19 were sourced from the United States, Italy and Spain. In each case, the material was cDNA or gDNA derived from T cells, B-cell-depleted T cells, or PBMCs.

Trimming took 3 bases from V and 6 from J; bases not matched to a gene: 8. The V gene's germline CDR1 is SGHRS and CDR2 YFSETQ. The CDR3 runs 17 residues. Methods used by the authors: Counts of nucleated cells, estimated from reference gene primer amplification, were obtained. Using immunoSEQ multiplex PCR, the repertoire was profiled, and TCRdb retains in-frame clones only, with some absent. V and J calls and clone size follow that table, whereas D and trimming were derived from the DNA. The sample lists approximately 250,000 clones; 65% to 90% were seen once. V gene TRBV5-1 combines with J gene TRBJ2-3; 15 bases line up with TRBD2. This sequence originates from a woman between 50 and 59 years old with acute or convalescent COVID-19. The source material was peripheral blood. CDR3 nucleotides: TGCGCCAGCAGCTCGACCCCGGGACTAGCGGGGGGTGATACGCAGTATTTT. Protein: CASSSTPGLAGGDTQYF.